This T cell receptor beta chain was sequenced in a study of T cells in Graves' hyperthyroidism and ophthalmopathy. Overall study context: Any treatment followed the collection of peripheral blood at initial diagnosis. Study outcomes and limitations: Most thyroid clonotypes expanded above 0.001 were also detected in blood.

From RNA transcripts, TCR beta CDR3 regions were amplified. A set of HTBI primers served as the primers for a first-round RT-PCR of the TCR CDR3. TCRdb fed the multiplex PCR reads into MiXCR, producing one record per CDR3 protein. The table includes fewer than 450,000 distinct CDR3 sequences, 12% to 15% detected once. Clinical Activity Scores of at least 3, NOSPECS grades of at least 4 and durations under 3 months characterized ophthalmopathy patients. Lactation, pregnancy, other autoimmune disease or uncontrolled infection excluded patients. Worth noting for this clonotype: Its antigen is unknown.

The germline V gene encodes CDR1 MDHEN and CDR2 SYDVKM. This CDR3 is built from 19 residues. V dropped 6 bases and J dropped 2; count of bases not matched to a gene: 15. The chain combines TRBV28 with TRBJ2-1; TRBD2 matches at 11 bases. Material: blood. This TCR came from a woman aged 60-70 years with Graves' ophthalmopathy. The CDR3: CASSHAGLAGGPPYNEQFF. The CDR3 DNA follows: TGTGCCAGCAGCCATGCGGGGCTAGCGGGAGGCCCCCCCTACAATGAGCAGTTCTTC.